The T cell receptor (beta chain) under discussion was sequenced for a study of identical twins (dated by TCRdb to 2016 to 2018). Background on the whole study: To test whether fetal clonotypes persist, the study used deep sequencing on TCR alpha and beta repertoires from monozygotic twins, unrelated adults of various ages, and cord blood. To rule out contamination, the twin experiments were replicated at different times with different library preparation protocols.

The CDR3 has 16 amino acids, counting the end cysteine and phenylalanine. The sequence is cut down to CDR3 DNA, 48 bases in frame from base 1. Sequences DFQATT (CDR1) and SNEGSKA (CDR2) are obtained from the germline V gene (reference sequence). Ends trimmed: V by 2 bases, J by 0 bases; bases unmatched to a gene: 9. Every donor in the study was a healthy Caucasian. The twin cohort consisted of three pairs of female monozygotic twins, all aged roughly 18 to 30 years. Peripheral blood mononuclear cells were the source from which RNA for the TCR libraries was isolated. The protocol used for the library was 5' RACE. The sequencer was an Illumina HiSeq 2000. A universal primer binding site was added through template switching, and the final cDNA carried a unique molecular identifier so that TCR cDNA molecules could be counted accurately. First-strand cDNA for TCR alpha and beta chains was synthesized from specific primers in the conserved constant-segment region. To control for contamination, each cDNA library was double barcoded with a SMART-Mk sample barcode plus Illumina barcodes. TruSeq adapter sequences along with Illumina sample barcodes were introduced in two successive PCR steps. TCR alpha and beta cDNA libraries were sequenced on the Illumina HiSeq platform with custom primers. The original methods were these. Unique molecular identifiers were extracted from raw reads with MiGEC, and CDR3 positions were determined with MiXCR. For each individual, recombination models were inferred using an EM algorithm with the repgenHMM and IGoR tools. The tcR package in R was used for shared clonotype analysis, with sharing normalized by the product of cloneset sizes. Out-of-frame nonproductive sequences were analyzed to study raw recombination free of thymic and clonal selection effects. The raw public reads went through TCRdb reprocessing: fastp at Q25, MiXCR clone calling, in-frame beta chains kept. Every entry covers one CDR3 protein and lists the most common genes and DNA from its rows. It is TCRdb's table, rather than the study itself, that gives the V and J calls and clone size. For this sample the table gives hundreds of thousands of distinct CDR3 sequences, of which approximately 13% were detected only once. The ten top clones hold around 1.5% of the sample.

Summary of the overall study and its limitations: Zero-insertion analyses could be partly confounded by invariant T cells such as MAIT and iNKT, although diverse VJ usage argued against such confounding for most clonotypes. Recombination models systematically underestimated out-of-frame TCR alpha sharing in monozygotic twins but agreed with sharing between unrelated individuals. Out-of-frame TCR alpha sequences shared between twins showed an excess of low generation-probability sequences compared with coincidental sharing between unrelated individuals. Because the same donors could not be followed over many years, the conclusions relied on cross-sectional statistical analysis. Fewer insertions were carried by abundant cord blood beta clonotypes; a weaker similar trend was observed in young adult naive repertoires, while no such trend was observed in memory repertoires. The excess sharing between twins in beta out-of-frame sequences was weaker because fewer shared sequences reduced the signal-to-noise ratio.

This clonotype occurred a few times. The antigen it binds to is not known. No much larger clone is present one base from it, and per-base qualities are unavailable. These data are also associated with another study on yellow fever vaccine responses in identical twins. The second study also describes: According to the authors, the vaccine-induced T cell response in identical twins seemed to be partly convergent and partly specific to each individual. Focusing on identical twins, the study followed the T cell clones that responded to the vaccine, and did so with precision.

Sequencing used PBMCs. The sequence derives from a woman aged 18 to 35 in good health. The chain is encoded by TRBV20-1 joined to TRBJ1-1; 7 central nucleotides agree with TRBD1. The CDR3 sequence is CSARKTGANLNTEAFF. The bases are TGCAGTGCTAGAAAAACAGGGGCGAACTTGAACACTGAAGCTTTCTTT.